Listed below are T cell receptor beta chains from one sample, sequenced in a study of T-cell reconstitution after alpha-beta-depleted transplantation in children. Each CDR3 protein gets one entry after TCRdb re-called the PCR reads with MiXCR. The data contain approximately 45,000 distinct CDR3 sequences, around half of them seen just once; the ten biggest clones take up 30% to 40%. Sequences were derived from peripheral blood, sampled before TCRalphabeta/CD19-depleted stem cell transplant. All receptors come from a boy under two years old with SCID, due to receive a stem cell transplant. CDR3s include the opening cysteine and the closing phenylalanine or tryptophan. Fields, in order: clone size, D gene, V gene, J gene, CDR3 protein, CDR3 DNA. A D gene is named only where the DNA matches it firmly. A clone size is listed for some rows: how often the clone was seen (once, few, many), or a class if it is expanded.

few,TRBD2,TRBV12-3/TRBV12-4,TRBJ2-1,CASSPGRGGPNEQFF,TGTGCCAGCAGCCCCGGGCGGGGGGGCCCCAATGAGCAGTTCTTC
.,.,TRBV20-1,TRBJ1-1,CSAPRRERGEAFF,TGCAGTGCTCCCCGAAGGGAACGAGGTGAAGCTTTCTTT
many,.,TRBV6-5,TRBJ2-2,CASSYGGGSNTGELFF,TGTGCCAGCAGTTACGGGGGAGGCTCGAACACCGGGGAGCTGTTTTTT
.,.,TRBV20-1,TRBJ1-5,CSARDPRGTGNQPQHF,TGCAGTGCTAGAGATCCAAGAGGGACTGGGAATCAGCCCCAGCATTTT
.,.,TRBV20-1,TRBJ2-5,CSASKAGAQETQYF,TGCAGTGCTTCGAAGGCGGGGGCCCAAGAGACCCAGTACTTC
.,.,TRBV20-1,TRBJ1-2,CSAGTSSDYGYTF,TGCAGTGCCGGGACTTCCTCCGACTATGGCTACACCTTC
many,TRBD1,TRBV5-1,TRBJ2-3,CASSSGQADFFSTDTQYF,TGCGCCAGCAGCTCGGGACAGGCAGACTTTTTTAGCACAGATACGCAGTATTTT
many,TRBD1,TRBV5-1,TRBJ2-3,CASSSGQGLVSLKGDTQYF,TGCGCCAGCAGCTCGGGACAGGGACTGGTATCCCTGAAGGGAGATACGCAGTATTTT
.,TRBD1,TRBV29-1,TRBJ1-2,CSVEGATGPGYTF,TGCAGCGTTGAAGGGGCGACAGGGCCCGGCTACACCTTC
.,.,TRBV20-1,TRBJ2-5,CSASIGGETQYF,TGCAGTGCTAGCATCGGGGGCGAGACCCAGTACTTC